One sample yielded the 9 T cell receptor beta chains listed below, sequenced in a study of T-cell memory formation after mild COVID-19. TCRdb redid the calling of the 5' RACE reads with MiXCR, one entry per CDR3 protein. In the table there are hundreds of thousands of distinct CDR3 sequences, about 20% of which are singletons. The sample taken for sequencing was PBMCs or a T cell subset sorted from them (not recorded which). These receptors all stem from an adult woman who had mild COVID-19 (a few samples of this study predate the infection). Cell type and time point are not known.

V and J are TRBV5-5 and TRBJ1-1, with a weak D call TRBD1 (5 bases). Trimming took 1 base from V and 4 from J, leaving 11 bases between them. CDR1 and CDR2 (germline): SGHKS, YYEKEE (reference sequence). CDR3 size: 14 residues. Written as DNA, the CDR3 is TGTGCCAGCAGCTTGTCCGGGGGGAGCACTGAAGCTTTCTTT. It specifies CASSLSGGSTEAFF.

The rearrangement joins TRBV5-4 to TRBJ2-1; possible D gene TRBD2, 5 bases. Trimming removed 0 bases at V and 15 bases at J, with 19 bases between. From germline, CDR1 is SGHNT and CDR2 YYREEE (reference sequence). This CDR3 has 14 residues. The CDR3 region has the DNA TGTGCCAGCAGCTTGGCCGCTTGGACTCTGCCCCTGTTCTTC. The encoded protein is CASSLAAWTLPLFF.

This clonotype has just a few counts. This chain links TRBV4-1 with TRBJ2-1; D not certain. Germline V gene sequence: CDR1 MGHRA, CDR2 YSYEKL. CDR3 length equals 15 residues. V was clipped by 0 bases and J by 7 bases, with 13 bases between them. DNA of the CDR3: TGCGCCAGCAGCCAAGATCCGGTGTCCCCGAATGAGCAGTTCTTC. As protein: CASSQDPVSPNEQFF.

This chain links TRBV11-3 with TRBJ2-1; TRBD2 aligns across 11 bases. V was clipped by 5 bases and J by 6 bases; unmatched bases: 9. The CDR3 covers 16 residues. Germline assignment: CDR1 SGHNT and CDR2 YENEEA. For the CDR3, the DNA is TGTGCCAGCAGCGCCAGGACTAGCGGGCCCCCCAATGAGCAGTTCTTC. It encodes CASSARTSGPPNEQFF.

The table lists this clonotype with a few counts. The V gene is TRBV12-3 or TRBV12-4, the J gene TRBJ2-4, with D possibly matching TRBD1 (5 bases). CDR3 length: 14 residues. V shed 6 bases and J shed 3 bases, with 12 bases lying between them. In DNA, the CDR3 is TGTGCCAGCAGCGAGACAGCGATCAAAAACATTCAGTACTTC. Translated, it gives CASSETAIKNIQYF.

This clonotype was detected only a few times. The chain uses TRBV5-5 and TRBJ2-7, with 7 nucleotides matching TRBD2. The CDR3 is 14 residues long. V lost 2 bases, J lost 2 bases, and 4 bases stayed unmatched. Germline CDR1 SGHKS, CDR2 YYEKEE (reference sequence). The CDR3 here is CASSFTAGAYEQYF. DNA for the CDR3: TGTGCCAGCAGCTTTACGGCGGGGGCCTACGAGCAGTACTTC.

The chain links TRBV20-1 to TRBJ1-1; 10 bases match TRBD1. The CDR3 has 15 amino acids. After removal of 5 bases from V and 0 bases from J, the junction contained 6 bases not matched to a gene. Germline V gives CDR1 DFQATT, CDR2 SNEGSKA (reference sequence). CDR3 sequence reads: CSAPDRGNMNTEAFF. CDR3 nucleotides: TGCAGTGCTCCGGACAGGGGGAACATGAACACTGAAGCTTTCTTT.

The CDR3 loop is CASLSTGEKLFF. The CDR3 DNA follows: TGTGCCAGCCTCTCTACGGGTGAAAAACTGTTTTTT. The gene calls are TRBV3-1 and TRBJ1-4; no definite D call. In germline, CDR1 is LGHDT, CDR2 YNNKEL (reference sequence). Trimming took 8 bases from V and 7 from J, leaving 11 bases between them. The CDR3 is made up of 12 amino acids.

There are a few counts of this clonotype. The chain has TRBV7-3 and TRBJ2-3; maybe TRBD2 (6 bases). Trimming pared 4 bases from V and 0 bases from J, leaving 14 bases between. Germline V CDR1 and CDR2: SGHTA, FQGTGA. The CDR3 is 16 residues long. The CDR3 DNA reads TGTGCCAGCAGCTCCCTTGCGGGAATGAGCACAGATACGCAGTATTTT. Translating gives CASSSLAGMSTDTQYF.